Listed below are T cell receptor beta chains from one sample, sequenced in a study of cytomegalovirus exposure and HLA in healthy donors. Using immunoSEQ multiplex PCR, the repertoire was profiled, and TCRdb retains in-frame clones only, with some absent. The data contain about 250,000 clones, about nine tenths of them seen just once; the ten biggest clones take up less than 2%. The specimen sequenced was PBMCs. The receptor source for this set is a girl aged 2 to 9 in good health and CMV-seronegative. Both conserved end residues are part of each CDR3. D genes are given only for firm matches. Expanded clones get a size class; other rows say once, few or many, or leave the size out.

TRBV5-1	NA	NA	TRBJ1-1	TGCGCCAGCAGCTTTGCCGGGATGAACACTGAAGCTTTCTTT	CASSFAGMNTEAFF
TRBV2	NA	NA	TRBJ1-2	TGTGCCAGCAGTGAAGGGACAGCTAACTATGGCTACACCTTC	CASSEGTANYGYTF
TRBV5-4	NA	NA	TRBJ2-2	TGTGCCAGCAGCCTGCAGGGGCTCACCGGGGAGCTGTTTTTT	CASSLQGLTGELFF
TRBV2	TRBD2	NA	TRBJ2-7	TGTGCCAGCAGCCAGGGACTAGCGGGGCCTTACGAGCAGTACTTC	CASSQGLAGPYEQYF
TRBV14	NA	NA	TRBJ1-1	TGTGCCAGCAGCCAAGCCCCCGGGAACACTGAAGCTTTCTTT	CASSQAPGNTEAFF
TRBV5-1	TRBD1	NA	TRBJ2-2	TGCGCCAGCAGCTTGGAAACAGGGGAACACACCGGGGAGCTGTTTTTT	CASSLETGEHTGELFF
TRBV6-6	NA	NA	TRBJ2-1	TGTGCCAGCAGTTCATCGAGTTTCCACAATGAGCAGTTCTTC	CASSSSSFHNEQFF
TRBV5-6	TRBD1	NA	TRBJ2-1	TGTGCCAGCAGCTTTCGTGACAGGGAATACAATGAGCAGTTCTTC	CASSFRDREYNEQFF
TRBV5-6	NA	NA	TRBJ1-4	TGTGCCAGCAGCAACTATTTGACTAATGAAAAACTGTTTTTT	CASSNYLTNEKLFF
TRBV28	NA	NA	TRBJ2-7	TGTGCCAGCAGTTCGGACAGTCCCTACGAGCAGTACTTC	CASSSDSPYEQYF
TRBV15	TRBD1	NA	TRBJ1-1	TGTGCCACCAGCAGAGATAGGGGGCTTAGCACTGAAGCTTTCTTT	CATSRDRGLSTEAFF
TRBV12-5	NA	NA	TRBJ1-1	TGTGCTAGTGGTTTGGTACAGATGATTATGAACACTGAAGCTTTCTTT	CASGLVQMIMNTEAFF
TRBV5-6	NA	NA	TRBJ1-3	TGTGCCAGCAGCTTGGCAGGGGTTGCTGGAAACACCATATATTTT	CASSLAGVAGNTIYF
TRBV6-5	NA	NA	TRBJ1-4	TGTGCCAGCAGTTACTCGAGGCAGAATGAAAAACTGTTTTTT	CASSYSRQNEKLFF
TRBV13	NA	NA	TRBJ2-1	TGTGCCAGCAGCACCTGGACTTCCTACAATGAGCAGTTCTTC	CASSTWTSYNEQFF
TRBV27	NA	NA	TRBJ1-1	TGTGCCAGCAGTCCTAGGATGGGTATGAACACTGAAGCTTTCTTT	CASSPRMGMNTEAFF
TRBV7-9	NA	NA	TRBJ2-7	TGTGCCAGCACCCCCAGGGTCGAGGAGCAGTACTTC	CASTPRVEEQYF
TRBV7-9	NA	NA	TRBJ1-1	TGTGCCAGCAGCTGGGAGGAATGGGAAGCTTTCTTT	CASSWEEWEAFF
TRBV6-1	NA	few	TRBJ2-7	TGTGCCAGCAGCACAGGAAACTACGAGCAGTACTTC	CASSTGNYEQYF
TRBV11-2	NA	NA	TRBJ2-7	TGTGCCAGCAGCTTACGGCTAGCTGCCTACGAGCAGTACTTC	CASSLRLAAYEQYF
TRBV10-3	NA	NA	TRBJ2-2	TGTGCCATCAATCCAAAAGCGGAATCTTCCGGGGAGCTGTTTTTT	CAINPKAESSGELFF
TRBV7-9	TRBD2	NA	TRBJ2-5	TGTGCCAGCAGTATAGCGGGAGGGAGGGAGACCCAGTACTTC	CASSIAGGRETQYF
TRBV23-1	NA	NA	TRBJ2-7	TGCGCCAGCAGTCAACCACCACCCACCGGGACAAGCTACGAGCAGTACTTC	CASSQPPPTGTSYEQYF
TRBV7-6	NA	NA	TRBJ2-5	TGTGCCAGCACCCTCGGCGGTTTCGGGGAGACCCAGTACTTC	CASTLGGFGETQYF
TRBV13	NA	NA	TRBJ2-7	TGTGCCAGCAGCTTAGGCGGGTTCGTGAGTAGCTACGAGCAGTACTTC	CASSLGGFVSSYEQYF
TRBV15	NA	NA	TRBJ2-7	TGTGCCACCAGCAGGCCACATATCTCCTACGAGCAGTACTTC	CATSRPHISYEQYF
TRBV27	NA	NA	TRBJ1-2	TGTGCCAGCAGGGCAGGGAATTACGGCTACACCTTC	CASRAGNYGYTF
TRBV7-9	TRBD1	NA	TRBJ1-1	TGTGTCAGCAGCCCCACCGGGGACAGAGAAGCTTTCTTT	CVSSPTGDREAFF
TRBV13	TRBD2	NA	TRBJ2-1	TGTGCCAGCAGCTTAGGGGTGAGCACTAGCGGCTACAATGAGCAGTTCTTC	CASSLGVSTSGYNEQFF
TRBV6-5	TRBD2	NA	TRBJ2-2	TGTGCCAGCAGGGGACTAGCGGGGGGGCCCGGGGAGCTGTTTTTT	CASRGLAGGPGELFF
TRBV7-8	NA	NA	TRBJ1-1	TGTGCCAGCAGCCCCAGGGCAGGGAACACTGAAGCTTTCTTT	CASSPRAGNTEAFF
TRBV12-5	NA	NA	TRBJ1-1	TGTGCTAGTGGTTTGGGACTCTCGAACACTGAAGCTTTCTTT	CASGLGLSNTEAFF
TRBV19	TRBD2	NA	TRBJ2-5	TGTGCCAGTAGTATAGCCCTAGCGGGAGCAGGCGAGACCCAGTACTTC	CASSIALAGAGETQYF
TRBV7-9	TRBD2	once	TRBJ2-7	TGTGCCAGCAGCTTAGGGGCTCCTAGCGGGAGGGGTGAGCAGTACTTC	CASSLGAPSGRGEQYF
TRBV29-1	TRBD1	NA	TRBJ1-1	TGCAGCGTTGAAGGCGGACAGGGGGGTACTGAAGCTTTCTTT	CSVEGGQGGTEAFF
TRBV27	NA	NA	TRBJ2-1	TGTGCCAGCAGGAGGACGGGGGTGGGCTACAATGAGCAGTTCTTC	CASRRTGVGYNEQFF
TRBV2	TRBD1	few	TRBJ1-1	TGTGCCAGCAGGGGGACAGGGGACACTGAAGCTTTCTTT	CASRGTGDTEAFF
TRBV7-9	TRBD1	NA	TRBJ2-7	TGTGCCAGCAGCTCCGGGGAATTTAGAGGCAGAAAGGGGGCTGACGAGCAGTACTTC	CASSSGEFRGRKGADEQYF
TRBV4-1	TRBD2	NA	TRBJ2-3	TGCGCCAGCAGCCAATCACCTGCCGGGACTAGCGGTTCGACAGATACGCAGTATTTT	CASSQSPAGTSGSTDTQYF
TRBV7-9	TRBD1	once	TRBJ1-6	TGTTCCAGCAGCCCACAGGGGACTTCTCATTATTCACCCCTCCACTTT	CSSSPQGTSHYSPLHF
TRBV5-1	TRBD1	NA	TRBJ1-3	TGCGCCAGCAGCAACCAAGACAGGGCCAGCTCTGGAAACACCATATATTTT	CASSNQDRASSGNTIYF
TRBV7-9	NA	NA	TRBJ2-7	TGTGCCAGCAGCTCCTCGGGACAAAAAACGGGGCAGTACTTC	CASSSSGQKTGQYF
TRBV7-9	TRBD1	NA	TRBJ2-3	TGTGCCAGCAGCAACCCGACAGGGGCGGCAGATACGCAGTATTTT	CASSNPTGAADTQYF
TRBV6-1	NA	NA	TRBJ1-2	TGTGCCAGCAGTCCCACTGGGGCGGAAGGCTACACCTTC	CASSPTGAEGYTF
TRBV5-4	NA	few	TRBJ1-4	TGTGCCAGCAGCTTGCAGCCGGGGGATGAAAAACTGTTTTTT	CASSLQPGDEKLFF
TRBV6-1	NA	NA	TRBJ1-5	TGTGCCAGCAGTGCAAATAGCAATCAGCCCCAGCATTTT	CASSANSNQPQHF
TRBV6-4	NA	NA	TRBJ2-1	TGTGCCAGCAGTGACTCGACGGGCCCGACGGGGAATGAGCAGTTCTTC	CASSDSTGPTGNEQFF
TRBV5-1	NA	NA	TRBJ1-3	TGCGCCAGCGGTAAACAGGATTCTGGAAACACCATATATTTT	CASGKQDSGNTIYF